This section outlines one T cell receptor beta chain sequence together with its context. V dropped 0 bases and J dropped 6; count of bases not matched to a gene: 3. Germline values: CDR1 SGDLS, CDR2 YYNGEE. The CDR3 covers 13 residues. These data are taken from a study of blood T cell repertoires in COVID-19. Study at large: COVID-19 samples, acute and convalescent, were from the United States, Italy and Spain. T cells, B-cell-depleted T cells, or PBMCs supplied cDNA or gDNA.

In the authors' methods: Estimation of nucleated cell counts relied on the amplification of reference gene primers. TCRdb's table, derived via immunoSEQ multiplex PCR, lists solely in-frame clones and lacks some. V and J calls and clone size are copied from that table; D and trimming were computed from the DNA. The repertoire holds 380,000 or so clones, with 70% to 85% as singletons. The gene calls are TRBV9 and TRBJ2-7, with 7 positions matching TRBD2. Input material: peripheral blood. This sequence originates from a human donor with acute or convalescent COVID-19. The donor label of this sample is uncertain. The CDR3 reads CASSVAGGGEQYF. Here the CDR3 DNA reads TGTGCCAGCAGCGTAGCGGGAGGTGGCGAGCAGTACTTC.